This T cell receptor (beta chain) was recovered during a study of blood T cell repertoires in COVID-19 (dated by TCRdb to between 2020 and 2021). Study-level background: Samples covering the acute and convalescent phases of COVID-19 were provided by collaborators in the United States, Italy and Spain. The prospective study material was composed of cDNA or gDNA derived from T cells, B-cell-depleted T cells, or PBMCs. Deeply sampled blood TCRbeta repertoires from subjects exposed to, actively infected with, or recovered from COVID-19 were included in the dataset. The repertoires were made available in a free public database intended to serve as a resource for research on the immune response to SARS-CoV-2. The samples were drawn from the first 160 participants of the ongoing ImmuneRACE study and from over 950 subjects provided by 6 global collaborators. A de-identified subject ID, COVID-19 status, age in years and sex were almost always included in the sample metadata. Where available, HLA class I and class II types were taken from metadata supplied by the sample provider and were not determined by assay-based typing. The paper as a whole reports these results and caveats: How much clinical and demographic metadata was included differed by source and by participant, and the metadata was provided uncurated.

TCRbeta CDR3 regions were amplified from genomic DNA by means of the immunoSEQ Assay, a bias-controlled multiplex PCR. From the authors' description of their analysis: Within the assay, amplification of reference gene primers was used to estimate how many nucleated cells each sample contained. To quantify the absolute abundance of each unique TCRbeta CDR3 rearrangement, sequence reads were collapsed and filtered. For each sample, productive Simpson clonality was calculated by taking the square root of Simpson's diversity index across productive rearrangements. TCRdb holds this immuneACCESS table with in-frame rearrangements only. Some clones are missing; in checked studies, unresolved V genes explain under half, and the rest has no known cause. From that table come the V and J calls and clone size; the DNA was used to work out D and trimming. For this sample there are some 80,000 clones; 79% appear just once. The top ten hold about 5% of the sample.

In its sample, this clone was seen once. Its antigen is unknown. The sample holds no much larger clone one base away, and base qualities are not on file. The germline V end is reduced by 5 bases and the J end by 5 bases; junction bases left unmatched: 5. The germline V gene specifies SNHLY as CDR1 and FYNNEI as CDR2. From cysteine to phenylalanine, the CDR3 is 14 amino acids long. The sequence is cut down to CDR3 DNA, 42 bases in frame from base 1. Whole blood was collected in K2EDTA tubes by collaborating institutions according to the institutions' own protocols. For TCRbeta analysis, collaborators shipped samples as frozen whole blood, isolated PBMCs, or DNA extracted from either of those sample types.

Sequences were obtained from peripheral blood. This receptor was obtained from an elderly woman with active or convalescent COVID-19. The V and J genes are TRBV2 and TRBJ1-2; TRBD1 lines up with 10 middle nucleotides. The sequenced DNA: TGTGCCAGCAGTAGACAGGGGGCCGGGTATGGCTACACCTTC. It translates as CASSRQGAGYGYTF.